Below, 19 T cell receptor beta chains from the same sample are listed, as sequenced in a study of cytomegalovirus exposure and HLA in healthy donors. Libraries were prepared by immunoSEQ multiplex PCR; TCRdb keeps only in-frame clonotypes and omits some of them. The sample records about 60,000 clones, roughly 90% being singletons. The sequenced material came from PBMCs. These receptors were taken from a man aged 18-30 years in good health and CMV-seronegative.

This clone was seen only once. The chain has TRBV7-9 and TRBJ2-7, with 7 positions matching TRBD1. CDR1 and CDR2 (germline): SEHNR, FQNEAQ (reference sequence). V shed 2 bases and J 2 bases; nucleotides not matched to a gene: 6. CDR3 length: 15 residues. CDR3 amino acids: CASSLWSGQAYEQYF. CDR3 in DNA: TGTGCCAGCAGCTTATGGAGTGGACAGGCCTACGAGCAGTACTTC. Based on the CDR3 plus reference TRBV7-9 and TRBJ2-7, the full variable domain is DTGVSQNPRHKITKRGQNVTFRCDPISEHNRLYWYRQTLGQGPEFLTYFQNEAQLEKSRLLSDRFSAERPKGSFSTLEIQRTEQGDSAMYLCASSLWSGQAYEQYFGPGTRLTVT.

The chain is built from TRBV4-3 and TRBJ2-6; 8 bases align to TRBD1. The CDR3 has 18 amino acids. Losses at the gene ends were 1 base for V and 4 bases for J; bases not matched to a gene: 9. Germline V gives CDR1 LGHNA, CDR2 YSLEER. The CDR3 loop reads CASSQGPSTGAGANVLTF. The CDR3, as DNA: TGCGCCAGCAGCCAAGGTCCCTCGACAGGGGCCGGGGCCAACGTCCTGACTTTC.

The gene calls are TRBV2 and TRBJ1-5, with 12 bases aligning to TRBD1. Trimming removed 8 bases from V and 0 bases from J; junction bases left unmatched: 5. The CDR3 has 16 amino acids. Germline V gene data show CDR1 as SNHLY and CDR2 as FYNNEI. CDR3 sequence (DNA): TGTGCCAGCGGGGGACAGGGGGCCCTTAGCAATCAGCCCCAGCATTTT. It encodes CASGGQGALSNQPQHF.

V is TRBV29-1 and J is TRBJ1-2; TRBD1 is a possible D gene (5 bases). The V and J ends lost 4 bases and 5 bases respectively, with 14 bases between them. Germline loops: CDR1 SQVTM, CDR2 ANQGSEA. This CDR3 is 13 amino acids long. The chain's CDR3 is CSVASTTGYGYTF. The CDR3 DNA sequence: TGCAGCGTTGCGTCGACAACAGGTTATGGCTACACCTTC.

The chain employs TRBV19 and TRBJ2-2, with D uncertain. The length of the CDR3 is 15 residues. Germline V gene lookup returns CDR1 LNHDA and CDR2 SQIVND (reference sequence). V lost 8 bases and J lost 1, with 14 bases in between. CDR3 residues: CASGGPIGNTGELFF. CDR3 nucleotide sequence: TGTGCCAGTGGTGGGCCAATCGGGAACACCGGGGAGCTGTTTTTT.

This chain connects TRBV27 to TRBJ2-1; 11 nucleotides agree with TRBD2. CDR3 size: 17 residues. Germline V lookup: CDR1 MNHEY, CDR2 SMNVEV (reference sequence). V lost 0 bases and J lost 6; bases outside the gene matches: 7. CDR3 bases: TGTGCCAGCAGTTTATCGATAGCGGGAGGGCCCCCCAATGAGCAGTTCTTC. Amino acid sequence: CASSLSIAGGPPNEQFF.

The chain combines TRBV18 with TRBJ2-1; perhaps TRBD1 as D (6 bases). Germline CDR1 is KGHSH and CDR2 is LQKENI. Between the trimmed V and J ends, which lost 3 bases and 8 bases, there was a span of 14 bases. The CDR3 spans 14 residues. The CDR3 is CASSPRIRGDEQFF. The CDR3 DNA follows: TGTGCCAGCTCACCCCGGATCAGGGGCGATGAGCAGTTCTTC.

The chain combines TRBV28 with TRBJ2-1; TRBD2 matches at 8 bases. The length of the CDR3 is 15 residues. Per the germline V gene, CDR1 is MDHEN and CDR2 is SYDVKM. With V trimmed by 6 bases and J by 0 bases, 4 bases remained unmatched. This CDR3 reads CASSRGTSSYNEQFF. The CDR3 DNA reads TGTGCCAGCAGCCGCGGGACTAGCTCCTACAATGAGCAGTTCTTC. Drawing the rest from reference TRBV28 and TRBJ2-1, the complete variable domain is DVKVTQSSRYLVKRTGEKVFLECVQDMDHENMFWYRQDPGLGLRLIYFSYDVKMKEKGDIPEGYSVSREKKERFSLILESASTNQTSMYLCASSRGTSSYNEQFFGPGTRLTVL.

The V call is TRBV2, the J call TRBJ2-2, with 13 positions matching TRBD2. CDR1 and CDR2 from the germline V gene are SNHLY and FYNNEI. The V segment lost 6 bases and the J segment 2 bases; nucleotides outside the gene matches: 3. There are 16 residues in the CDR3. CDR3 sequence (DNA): TGTGCCAGCAGGGGACTAGCGGGACCTAACACCGGGGAGCTGTTTTTT. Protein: CASRGLAGPNTGELFF.

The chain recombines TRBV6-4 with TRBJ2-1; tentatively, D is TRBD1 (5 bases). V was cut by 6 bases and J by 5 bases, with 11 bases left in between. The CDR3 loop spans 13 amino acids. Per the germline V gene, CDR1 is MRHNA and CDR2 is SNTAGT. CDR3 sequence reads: CASRPRADNEQFF. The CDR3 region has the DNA TGTGCCAGCAGACCCAGGGCCGACAATGAGCAGTTCTTC.

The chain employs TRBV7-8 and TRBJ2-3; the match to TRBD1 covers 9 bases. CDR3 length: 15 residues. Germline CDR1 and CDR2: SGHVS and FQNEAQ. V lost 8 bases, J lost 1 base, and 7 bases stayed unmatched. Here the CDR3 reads CASLTGGLGTDTQYF. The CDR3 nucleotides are TGTGCCAGCCTCACAGGGGGCTTGGGCACAGATACGCAGTATTTT. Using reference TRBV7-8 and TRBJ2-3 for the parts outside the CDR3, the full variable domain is GAGVSQSPRYKVAKRGQDVALRCDPISGHVSLFWYQQALGQGPEFLTYFQNEAQLDKSGLPSDRFFAERPEGSVSTLKIQRTQQEDSAVYLCASLTGGLGTDTQYFGPGTRLTVL.

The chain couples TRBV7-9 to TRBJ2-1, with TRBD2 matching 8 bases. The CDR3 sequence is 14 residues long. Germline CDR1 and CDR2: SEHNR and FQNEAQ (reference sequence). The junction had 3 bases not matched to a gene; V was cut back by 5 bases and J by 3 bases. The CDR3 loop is CASSLSGNYNEQFF. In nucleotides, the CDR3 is TGTGCCAGCAGCCTTAGCGGGAACTACAATGAGCAGTTCTTC.

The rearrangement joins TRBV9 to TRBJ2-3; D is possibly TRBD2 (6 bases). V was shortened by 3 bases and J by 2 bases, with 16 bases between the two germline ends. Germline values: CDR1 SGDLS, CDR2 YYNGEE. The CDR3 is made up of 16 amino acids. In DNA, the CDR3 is TGTGCCAGCAGCGATTCGGCGGCGGACTACACAGATACGCAGTATTTT. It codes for CASSDSAADYTDTQYF.

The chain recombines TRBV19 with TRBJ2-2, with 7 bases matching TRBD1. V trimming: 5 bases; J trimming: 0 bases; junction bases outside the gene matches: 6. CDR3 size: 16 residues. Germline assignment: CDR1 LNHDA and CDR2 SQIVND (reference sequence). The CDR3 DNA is TGTGCCAGTAGTGGAGGACAGGCCTCGAACACCGGGGAGCTGTTTTTT. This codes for CASSGGQASNTGELFF.

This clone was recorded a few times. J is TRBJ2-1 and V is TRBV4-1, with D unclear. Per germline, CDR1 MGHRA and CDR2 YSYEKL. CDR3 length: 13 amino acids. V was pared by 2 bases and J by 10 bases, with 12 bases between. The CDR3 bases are TGCGCCAGCAGCCAACTCAGTTCGCGGGAGCAGTTCTTC. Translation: CASSQLSSREQFF.

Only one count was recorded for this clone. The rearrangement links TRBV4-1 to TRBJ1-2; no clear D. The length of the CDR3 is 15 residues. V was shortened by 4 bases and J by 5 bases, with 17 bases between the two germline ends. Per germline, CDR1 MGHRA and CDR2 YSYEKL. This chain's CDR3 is CASSPSEVVEYGYTF. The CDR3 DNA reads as TGCGCCAGCAGCCCTTCTGAGGTCGTGGAGTATGGCTACACCTTC.

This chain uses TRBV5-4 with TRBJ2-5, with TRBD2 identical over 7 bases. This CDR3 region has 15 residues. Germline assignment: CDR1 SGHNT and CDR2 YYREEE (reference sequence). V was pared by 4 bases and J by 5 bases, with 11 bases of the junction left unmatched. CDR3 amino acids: CASSPGGGESETQYF. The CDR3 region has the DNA TGTGCCAGCAGCCCTGGTGGGGGGGAGAGCGAGACCCAGTACTTC.

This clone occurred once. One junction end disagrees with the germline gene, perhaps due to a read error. CDR3 in amino acids: CASSGDRACLF. For the CDR3, the DNA is TGTGCCAGCAGCGGAGACAGGGCTTGCCTATTC. The V and J genes are TRBV9 and TRBJ1-2, with 7 bases that match TRBD1. CDR1 and CDR2 from the germline V gene are SGDLS and YYNGEE. CDR3 length: 11 amino acids.

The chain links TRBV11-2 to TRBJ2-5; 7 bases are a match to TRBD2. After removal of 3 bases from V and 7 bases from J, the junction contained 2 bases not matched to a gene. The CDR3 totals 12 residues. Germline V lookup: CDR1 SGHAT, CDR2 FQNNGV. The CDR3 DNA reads TGTGCCAGCAGCTTCGTAGCGGGGACCCAGTACTTC. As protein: CASSFVAGTQYF.